The 2 T cell receptor beta chains listed next were all sequenced from one sample in a study of PD-1 blockade in mismatch repair-deficient tumors. Sequencing was performed with immunoSEQ multiplex PCR; in TCRdb, only in-frame clones are kept and a portion is missing. The sample records tens of thousands of clones, more than 75% being singletons. This specimen consisted of peripheral blood, obtained 4 weeks after starting pembrolizumab. These receptors came from an adult with mismatch repair-deficient cancer.

This chain uses TRBV13 with TRBJ2-3; 12 positions match TRBD2. The V segment lost 6 bases and the J segment 1 base; nucleotides outside the gene matches: 8. The germline V gene has CDR1 PRHDT and CDR2 FYEKMQ (reference sequence). The CDR3 runs 17 residues. CDR3 coding DNA: TGTGCCAGCAGTCATAGACTAGCGGGAGTGGGCACAGATACGCAGTATTTT. It codes for CASSHRLAGVGTDTQYF.

CDR3 sequence: CAYSKRISREDTQYF. In DNA form, the CDR3 reads TGTGCCTATTCGAAAAGGATCTCTAGGGAAGATACGCAGTATTTT. This chain connects TRBV30 to TRBJ2-3; D gene unclear. The ends were cut back, 7 bases at V and 5 bases at J, with 22 bases in the middle. CDR3 length equals 15 residues. Germline V CDR1 and CDR2: GTSNPN, SVGIG (reference sequence).